This T cell receptor (beta chain) emerged from a study of T cell responses to AZD1222 COVID-19 vaccine. Study results and limitations: The donor group comprised mostly white British people and more females; the analysis possibly underestimated clonal diversity. At study baseline, merely six AZD1222 recipients were seropositive. Only after the peak T cell response were repertoires sampled.

Germline CDR1 and CDR2: LGHNA and YSLEER. The CDR3 covers 17 residues. Trimming at V came to 4 bases and at J to 8 bases, leaving 16 bases not matched to a gene. Worth noting for this clone: What it binds is unknown.

Method: immunoSEQ multiplex PCR; TCRdb's copy keeps in-frame clones and lacks some. The table records under 150,000 clones, roughly 91% of them present only once. This chain uses TRBV4-3 with TRBJ2-2; TRBD1 matches at 7 bases. Source: peripheral blood, taken on day 0 of AZD1222 vaccination. The origin of this receptor is an adult in good health. The CDR3 spells CASSPTGTVLLPGELFF. The CDR3 nucleotides read TGCGCCAGCAGCCCGACCGGGACAGTTCTCTTGCCGGGGGAGCTGTTTTTT.